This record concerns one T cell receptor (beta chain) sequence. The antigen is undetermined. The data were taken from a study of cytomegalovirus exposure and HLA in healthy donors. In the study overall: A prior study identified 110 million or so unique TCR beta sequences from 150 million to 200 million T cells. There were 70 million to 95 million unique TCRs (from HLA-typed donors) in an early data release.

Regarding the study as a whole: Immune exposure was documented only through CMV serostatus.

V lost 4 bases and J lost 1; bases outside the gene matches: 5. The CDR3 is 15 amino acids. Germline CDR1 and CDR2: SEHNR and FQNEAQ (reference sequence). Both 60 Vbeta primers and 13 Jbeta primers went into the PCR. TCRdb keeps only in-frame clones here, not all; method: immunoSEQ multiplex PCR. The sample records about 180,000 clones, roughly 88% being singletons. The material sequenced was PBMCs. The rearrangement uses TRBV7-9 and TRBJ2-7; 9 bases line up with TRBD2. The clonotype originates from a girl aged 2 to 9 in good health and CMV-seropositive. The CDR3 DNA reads TGTGCCAGCAGCTCAACTAGCGGGTTATCCTACGAGCAGTACTTC. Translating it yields CASSSTSGLSYEQYF.